This TCR beta chain was recovered during a study of blood T cell repertoires in COVID-19. Per the original data handling: Nucleated cell counts were estimated from reference gene primer amplification. Libraries were prepared by immunoSEQ multiplex PCR; TCRdb keeps only in-frame clonotypes and omits some of them. From that table come the V and J calls and clone size; the DNA was used to work out D and trimming. The repertoire has roughly 110,000 clones, 84% of them found once; the top ten carry approximately 4.4%. Per the germline V gene, CDR1 is LNHDA and CDR2 is SQIVND (reference sequence). CDR3 size: 17 residues. V trimming: 1 base; J trimming: 2 bases; junction bases outside the gene matches: 4.

The sequencing input was peripheral blood. J is TRBJ2-3 and V is TRBV19, with 12 bases matching TRBD2. The clonotype comes from a human donor in a cohort sampled during active COVID-19. The CDR3 bases are TGTGCCAGTAGTATAGGACTAGCGGGAGACCCCACAGATACGCAGTATTTT. Residues: CASSIGLAGDPTDTQYF.